This T cell receptor (beta chain) stems from a study of blood T cell repertoires in COVID-19. TCRdb's copy holds only in-frame clones and misses some; the assay was immunoSEQ multiplex PCR. The sample has 210,000 or so clones, about 80% seen once. The CDR3 spans 14 residues. Germline V CDR1 and CDR2: KGHSH, LQKENI. With regard to this clone: One end of the junction varies from germline; a read error may be responsible.

Sequences were obtained from PBMCs or T cells enriched from blood (not recorded which). The genes are TRBV18 and TRBJ1-6, with 7 bases identical to TRBD1. The source is a woman aged 45 to 65 who had been exposed to COVID-19. CDR3 in DNA: TGTGCCAGCTCGTGGGACAGTAACAATTCACCCTTCCACTTT. Encoded protein: CASSWDSNNSPFHF.